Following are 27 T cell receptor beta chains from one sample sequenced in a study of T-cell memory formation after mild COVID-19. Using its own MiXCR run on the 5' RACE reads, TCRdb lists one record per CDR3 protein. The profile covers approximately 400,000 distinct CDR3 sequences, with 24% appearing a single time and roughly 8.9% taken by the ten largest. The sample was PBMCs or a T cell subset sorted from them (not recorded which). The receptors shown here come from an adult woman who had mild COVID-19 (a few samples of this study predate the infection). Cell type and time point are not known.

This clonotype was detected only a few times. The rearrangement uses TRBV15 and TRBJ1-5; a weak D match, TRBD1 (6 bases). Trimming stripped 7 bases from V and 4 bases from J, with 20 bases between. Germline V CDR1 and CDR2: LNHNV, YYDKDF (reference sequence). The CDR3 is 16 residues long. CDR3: CATTDVKVTGNQPQHF. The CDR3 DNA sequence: TGTGCCACCACCGACGTCAAGGTTACAGGGAATCAGCCCCAGCATTTT.

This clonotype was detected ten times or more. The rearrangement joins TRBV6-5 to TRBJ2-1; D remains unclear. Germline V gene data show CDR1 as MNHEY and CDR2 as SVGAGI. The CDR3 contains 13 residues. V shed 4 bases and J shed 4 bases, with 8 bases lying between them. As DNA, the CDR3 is TGTGCCAGCAGTTTCGAAAGATACAATGAGCAGTTCTTC. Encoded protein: CASSFERYNEQFF.

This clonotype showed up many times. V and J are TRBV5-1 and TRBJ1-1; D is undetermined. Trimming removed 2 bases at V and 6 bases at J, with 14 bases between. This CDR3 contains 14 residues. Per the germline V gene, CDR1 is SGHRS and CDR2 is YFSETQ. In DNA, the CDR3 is TGCGCCAGCAGCTTTGGACGTCAGATCCCTGAAGCTTTCTTT. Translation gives CASSFGRQIPEAFF.

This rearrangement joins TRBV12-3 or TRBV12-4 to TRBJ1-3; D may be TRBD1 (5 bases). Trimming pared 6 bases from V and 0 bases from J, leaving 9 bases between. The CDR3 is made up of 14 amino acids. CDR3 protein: CASSPGGSGNTIYF. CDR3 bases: TGTGCCAGCAGCCCGGGGGGCTCTGGAAACACCATATATTTT.

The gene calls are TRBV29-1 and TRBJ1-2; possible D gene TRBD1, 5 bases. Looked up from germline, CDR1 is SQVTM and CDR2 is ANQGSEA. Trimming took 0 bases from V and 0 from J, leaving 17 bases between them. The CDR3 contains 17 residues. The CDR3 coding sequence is TGCAGCGTTGAAGATGATAGGGGAGGTCCCTCTAACTATGGCTACACCTTC. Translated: CSVEDDRGGPSNYGYTF.

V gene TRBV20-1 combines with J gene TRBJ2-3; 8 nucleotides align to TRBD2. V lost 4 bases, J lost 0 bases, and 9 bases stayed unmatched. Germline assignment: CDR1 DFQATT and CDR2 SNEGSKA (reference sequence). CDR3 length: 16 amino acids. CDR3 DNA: TGCAGTGCTAAGGCGGGGGGCCACTCTAGCACAGATACGCAGTATTTT. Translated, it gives CSAKAGGHSSTDTQYF.

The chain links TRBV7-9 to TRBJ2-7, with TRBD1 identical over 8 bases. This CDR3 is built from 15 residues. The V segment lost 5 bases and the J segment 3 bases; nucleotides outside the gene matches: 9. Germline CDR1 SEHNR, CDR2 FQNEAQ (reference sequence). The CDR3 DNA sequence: TGTGCCAGCAGCCCCGGCCGGGACAGGCTCTACGAGCAGTACTTC. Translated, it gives CASSPGRDRLYEQYF.

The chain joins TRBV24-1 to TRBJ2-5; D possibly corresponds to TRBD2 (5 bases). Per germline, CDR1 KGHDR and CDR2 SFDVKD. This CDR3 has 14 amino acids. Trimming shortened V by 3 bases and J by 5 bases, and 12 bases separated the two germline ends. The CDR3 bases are TGTGCCACCAGTGATGGAGGCCCCCGCGAGACCCAGTACTTC. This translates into CATSDGGPRETQYF.

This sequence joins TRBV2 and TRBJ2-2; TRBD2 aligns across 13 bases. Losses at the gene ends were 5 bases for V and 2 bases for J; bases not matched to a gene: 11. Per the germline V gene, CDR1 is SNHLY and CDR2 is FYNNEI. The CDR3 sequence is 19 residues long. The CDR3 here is CASSLPGTSGTYNTGELFF. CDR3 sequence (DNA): TGTGCCAGCAGTCTTCCCGGGACTAGCGGGACCTATAACACCGGGGAGCTGTTTTTT.

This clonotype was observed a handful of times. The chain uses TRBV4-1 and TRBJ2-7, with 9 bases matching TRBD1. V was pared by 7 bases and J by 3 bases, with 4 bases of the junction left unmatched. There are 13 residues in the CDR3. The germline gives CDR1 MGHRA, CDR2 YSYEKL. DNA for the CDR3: TGCGCCAGCACCCCGACAGGGGGCTACGAGCAGTACTTC. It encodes CASTPTGGYEQYF.

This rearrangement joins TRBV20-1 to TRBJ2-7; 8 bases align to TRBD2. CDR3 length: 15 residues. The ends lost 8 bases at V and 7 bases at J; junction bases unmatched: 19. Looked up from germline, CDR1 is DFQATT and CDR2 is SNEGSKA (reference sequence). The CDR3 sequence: CSHQQPGGMPGEQYF. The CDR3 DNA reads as TGCAGTCACCAGCAGCCGGGGGGGATGCCGGGTGAGCAGTACTTC.

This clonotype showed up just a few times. CDR3 nucleotide sequence: TGTGCCAGCAGCTTATATTTGGGGAATGAGCAGTTCTTC. Its protein product is CASSLYLGNEQFF. The chain carries TRBV7-2 and TRBJ2-1; no reliable D call. Per germline, CDR1 SGHTA and CDR2 FQGNSA. The CDR3 runs 13 residues. The V end lost 2 bases, the J end lost 7 bases, and 9 bases lay between the germline ends. Drawing the rest from reference TRBV7-2 and TRBJ2-1, the complete variable domain is GAGVSQSPSNKVTEKGKDVELRCDPISGHTALYWYRQSLGQGLEFLIYFQGNSAPDKSGLPSDRFSAERTGGSVSTLTIQRTQQEDSAVYLCASSLYLGNEQFFGPGTRLTVL.

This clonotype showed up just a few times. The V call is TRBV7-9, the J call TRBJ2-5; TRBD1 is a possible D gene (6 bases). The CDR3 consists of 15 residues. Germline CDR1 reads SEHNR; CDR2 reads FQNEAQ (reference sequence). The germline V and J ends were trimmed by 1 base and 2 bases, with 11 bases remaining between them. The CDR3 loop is CASSLVWTVQETQYF. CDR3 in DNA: TGTGCCAGCAGCTTAGTATGGACAGTTCAAGAGACCCAGTACTTC.

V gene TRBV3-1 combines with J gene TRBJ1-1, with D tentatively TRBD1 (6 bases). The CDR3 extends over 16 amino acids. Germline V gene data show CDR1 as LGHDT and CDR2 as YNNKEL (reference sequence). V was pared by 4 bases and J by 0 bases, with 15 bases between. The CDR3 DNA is TGTGCCAGCAGCCGTCAGACAGGCAGAATGAACACTGAAGCTTTCTTT. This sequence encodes CASSRQTGRMNTEAFF. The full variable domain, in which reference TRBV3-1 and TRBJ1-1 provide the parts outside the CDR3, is DTAVSQTPKYLVTQMGNDKSIKCEQNLGHDTMYWYKQDSKKFLKIMFSYNNKELIINETVPNRFSPKSPDKAHLNLHINSLELGDSAVYFCASSRQTGRMNTEAFFGQGTRLTVV.

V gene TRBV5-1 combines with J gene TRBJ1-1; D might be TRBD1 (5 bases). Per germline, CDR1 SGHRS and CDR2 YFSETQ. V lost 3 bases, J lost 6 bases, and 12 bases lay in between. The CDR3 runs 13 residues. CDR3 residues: CASSWGDGSEAFF. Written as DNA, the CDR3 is TGCGCCAGCAGCTGGGGGGACGGTTCTGAAGCTTTCTTT.

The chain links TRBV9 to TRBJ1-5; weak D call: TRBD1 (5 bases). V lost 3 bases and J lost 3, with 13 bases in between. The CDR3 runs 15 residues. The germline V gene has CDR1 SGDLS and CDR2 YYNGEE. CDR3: CASSAKGSFNQPQHF. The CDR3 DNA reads TGTGCCAGCAGCGCAAAGGGGAGTTTCAATCAGCCCCAGCATTTT.

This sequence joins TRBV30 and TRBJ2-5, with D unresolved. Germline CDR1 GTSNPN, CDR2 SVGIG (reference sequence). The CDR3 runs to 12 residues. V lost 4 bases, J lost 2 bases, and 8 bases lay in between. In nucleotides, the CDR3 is TGTGCCTGGACTCCCTTACAAGAGACCCAGTACTTC. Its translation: CAWTPLQETQYF.

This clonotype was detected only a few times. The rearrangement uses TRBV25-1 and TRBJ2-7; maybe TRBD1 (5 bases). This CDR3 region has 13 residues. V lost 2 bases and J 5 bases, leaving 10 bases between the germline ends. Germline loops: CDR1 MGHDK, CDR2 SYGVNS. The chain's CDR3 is CASSEQGYNEQYF. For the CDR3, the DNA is TGTGCCAGCAGTGAACAGGGCTACAACGAGCAGTACTTC.

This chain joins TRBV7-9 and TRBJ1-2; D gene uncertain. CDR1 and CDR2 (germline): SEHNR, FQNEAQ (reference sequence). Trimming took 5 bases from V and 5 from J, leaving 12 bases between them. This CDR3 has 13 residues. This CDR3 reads CASSPQTYYGYTF. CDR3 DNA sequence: TGTGCCAGCAGCCCCCAGACATATTATGGCTACACCTTC. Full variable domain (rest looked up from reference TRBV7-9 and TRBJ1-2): DTGVSQNPRHKITKRGQNVTFRCDPISEHNRLYWYRQTLGQGPEFLTYFQNEAQLEKSRLLSDRFSAERPKGSFSTLEIQRTEQGDSAMYLCASSPQTYYGYTFGSGTRLTVV.

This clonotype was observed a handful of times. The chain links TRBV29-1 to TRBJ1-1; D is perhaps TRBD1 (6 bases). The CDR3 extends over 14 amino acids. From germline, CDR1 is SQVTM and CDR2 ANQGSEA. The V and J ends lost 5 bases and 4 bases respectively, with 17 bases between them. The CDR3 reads CSVISQQGSTEAFF. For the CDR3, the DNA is TGCAGCGTTATAAGCCAACAGGGCAGCACTGAAGCTTTCTTT.

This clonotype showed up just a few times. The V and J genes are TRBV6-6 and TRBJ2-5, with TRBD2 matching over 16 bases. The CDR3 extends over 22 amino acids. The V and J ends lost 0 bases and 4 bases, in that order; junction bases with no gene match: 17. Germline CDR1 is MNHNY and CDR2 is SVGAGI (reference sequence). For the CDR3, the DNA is TGTGCCAGCAGTTACTCGATGAATCCGGGACTAGCGGGGGGGTATAGTCGAGAGACCCAGTACTTC. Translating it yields CASSYSMNPGLAGGYSRETQYF.

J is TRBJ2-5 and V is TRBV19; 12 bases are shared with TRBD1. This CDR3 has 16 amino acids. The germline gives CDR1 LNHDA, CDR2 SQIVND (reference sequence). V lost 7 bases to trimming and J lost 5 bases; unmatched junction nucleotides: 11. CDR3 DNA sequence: TGTGCCAGTAACCAACACCGGGACAGGGGGCGGGAGACCCAGTACTTC. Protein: CASNQHRDRGRETQYF.

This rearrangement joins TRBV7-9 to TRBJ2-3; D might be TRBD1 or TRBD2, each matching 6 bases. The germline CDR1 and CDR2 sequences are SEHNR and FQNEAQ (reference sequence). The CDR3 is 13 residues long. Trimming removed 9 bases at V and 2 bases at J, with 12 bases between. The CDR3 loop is CASSGGPTDTQYF. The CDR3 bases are TGTGCCAGTTCTGGGGGGCCCACAGATACGCAGTATTTT.

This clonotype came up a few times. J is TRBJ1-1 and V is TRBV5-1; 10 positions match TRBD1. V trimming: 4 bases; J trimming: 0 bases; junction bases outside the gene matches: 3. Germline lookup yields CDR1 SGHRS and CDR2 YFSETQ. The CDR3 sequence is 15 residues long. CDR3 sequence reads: CASSRGQGMNTEAFF. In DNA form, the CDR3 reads TGCGCCAGCAGCCGGGGACAGGGGATGAACACTGAAGCTTTCTTT.

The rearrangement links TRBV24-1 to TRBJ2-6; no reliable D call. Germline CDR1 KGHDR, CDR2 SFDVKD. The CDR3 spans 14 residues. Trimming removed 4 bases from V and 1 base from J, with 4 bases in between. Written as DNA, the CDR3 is TGTGCCACCAGTGAACCTTCTGGGGCCAACGTCCTGACTTTC. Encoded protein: CATSEPSGANVLTF.

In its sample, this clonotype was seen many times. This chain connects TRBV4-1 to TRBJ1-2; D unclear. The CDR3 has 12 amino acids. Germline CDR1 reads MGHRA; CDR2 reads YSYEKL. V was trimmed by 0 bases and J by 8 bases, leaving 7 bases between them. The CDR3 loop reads CASSQDLGGYTF. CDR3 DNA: TGCGCCAGCAGCCAAGACCTGGGGGGCTACACCTTC.

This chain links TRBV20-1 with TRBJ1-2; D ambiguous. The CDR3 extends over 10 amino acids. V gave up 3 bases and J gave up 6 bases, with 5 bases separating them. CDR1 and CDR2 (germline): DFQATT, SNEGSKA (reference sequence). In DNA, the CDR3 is TGCAGTGCTAGCCCGAATGGCTACACCTTC. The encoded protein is CSASPNGYTF.